The 26 T cell receptor beta chains below come from one sample, sequenced in a study of regulatory T cells in long-lasting Graves disease. This sample's time point: newly diagnosed GD, antithyroid drugs for less than 3 months. Construction of the TCR library relied on RNA isolated from PBMCs. Combining iRepertoire HTBI primers with Arm-PCR of CDR3 regions, the authors built TCR beta libraries. TCRdb used MiXCR to reprocess the multiplex PCR reads, holding one entry per CDR3 protein. The table lists 350,000 to 450,000 distinct CDR3 sequences, 15% of them singletons. This same sample was also part of a study on T cells in Graves' hyperthyroidism and ophthalmopathy.

Sequences were derived from peripheral blood mononuclear cells (PBMCs), sampled at new diagnosis, from a patient treated with antithyroid drugs. The receptors come from a woman under 40 with Graves disease.

This clonotype was seen at least ten times. The chain carries TRBV7-3 and TRBJ2-3; D call uncertain. Germline V gene lookup returns CDR1 SGHTA and CDR2 FQGTGA. V dropped 1 base and J dropped 6 bases, with 8 bases sitting between them. This CDR3 comprises 13 residues. The CDR3 DNA reads TGTGCCAGCAGCTTAAGTGCTTTGGATACGCAGTATTTT. The encoded protein is CASSLSALDTQYF.

At least ten counts were recorded for this clonotype. The V call is TRBV13, the J call TRBJ2-1; 12 nucleotides agree with TRBD2. CDR3 length equals 18 residues. Trimming at V came to 0 bases and at J to 4 bases, leaving 7 bases not matched to a gene. Germline CDR1 is PRHDT and CDR2 is FYEKMQ (reference sequence). The CDR3 loop is CASSLGGLAGLPYNEQFF. The CDR3 DNA sequence: TGTGCCAGCAGCTTAGGTGGACTAGCGGGATTACCATACAATGAGCAGTTCTTC.

This clonotype was seen many times. The V and J genes are TRBV12-3 or TRBV12-4 and TRBJ1-6; D unresolved. The CDR3 extends over 14 amino acids. V was cut by 3 bases and J by 5 bases, with 8 bases left in between. The CDR3 region is CASSFGLDNSPLHF. The DNA for the CDR3 is TGTGCCAGCAGTTTCGGGTTAGATAATTCACCCCTCCACTTT.

This clonotype was recorded at least ten times. This chain links TRBV12-3 or TRBV12-4 with TRBJ2-1, with TRBD1 as a possible D gene (6 bases). The germline V and J ends were trimmed by 5 bases and 4 bases, with 15 bases remaining between them. This CDR3 comprises 15 residues. The DNA of the CDR3 is TGTGCCAGCAGTCAGGGCCGAGGGGGATACAATGAGCAGTTCTTC. Translated, it gives CASSQGRGGYNEQFF.

In its sample, this clonotype was seen a few times. This chain links TRBV7-9 with TRBJ1-1; TRBD1 is a possible D gene (5 bases). Germline-derived CDR1 and CDR2 are SEHNR and FQNEAQ (reference sequence). This CDR3 region has 15 residues. Trimming removed 2 bases from V and 5 bases from J, with 15 bases in between. As DNA, the CDR3 is TGTGCCAGCAGCTTACCCAAGGGGAGGGAAACTGAAGCTTTCTTT. Residues: CASSLPKGRETEAFF.

This clonotype came up a few times. This chain uses TRBV19 with TRBJ1-1; D is unclear. Per germline, CDR1 LNHDA and CDR2 SQIVND (reference sequence). V was cut by 5 bases and J by 1 base, with 11 bases left in between. The CDR3 has 14 amino acids. CDR3 sequence: CASSWRKKNTEAFF. In DNA, the CDR3 is TGTGCCAGTAGTTGGAGGAAAAAGAACACTGAAGCTTTCTTT.

The chain joins TRBV2 to TRBJ1-5; D not resolved. Germline loops: CDR1 SNHLY, CDR2 FYNNEI. V was cut by 8 bases and J by 0 bases, with 14 bases left in between. This CDR3 contains 15 residues. CDR3 protein: CASGGEEISNQPQHF. The CDR3 DNA reads TGTGCCAGCGGAGGAGAAGAGATTAGCAATCAGCCCCAGCATTTT.

Concerning this clonotype: A clone one base away is much larger, so this may be a read error. The chain carries TRBV30 and TRBJ2-1; D gene uncertain. Judging by the DNA end, TRBJ2-3 fits better; the J call may be wrong. This CDR3 comprises 12 residues. The germline V gene has CDR1 GTSNPN and CDR2 SVGIG (reference sequence). CDR3 sequence (DNA): TGTGCCTGGAGCTTTGGCCCAGATACGCAGTATTTT. Amino acid sequence: CAWSFGPDTQYF.

The chain couples TRBV6-5 to TRBJ2-5; TRBD2 agrees at 11 bases. Germline-derived CDR1 and CDR2 are MNHEY and SVGAGI. The CDR3 covers 16 residues. Unmatched junction bases numbered 7, after V lost 6 bases and J lost 1 base. The CDR3 is CASRYGTSGGQETQYF. CDR3 DNA sequence: TGTGCCAGCAGGTACGGGACTAGCGGAGGCCAAGAGACCCAGTACTTC.

This clonotype has at least ten counts. The chain combines TRBV11-3 with TRBJ2-1; tentative D call: TRBD1 (6 bases). Trimming pared 1 base from V and 4 bases from J, leaving 14 bases between. Germline V gene sequence: CDR1 SGHNT, CDR2 YENEEA. This CDR3 is 16 amino acids long. In nucleotides, the CDR3 is TGTGCCAGCAGCTTAGGGGGCAGGGGAAGGTACAATGAGCAGTTCTTC. Protein: CASSLGGRGRYNEQFF.

This clonotype was counted a few times. This rearrangement joins TRBV12-3 or TRBV12-4 to TRBJ1-6; TRBD1 agrees at 7 bases. The CDR3 consists of 14 residues. V lost 6 bases and J lost 7; bases outside the gene matches: 6. CDR3 nucleotides: TGTGCCAGCAGCTTACAGGGGTACAATTCACCCCTCCACTTT. Amino acids: CASSLQGYNSPLHF.

J is TRBJ1-6 and V is TRBV27; 9 bases fit TRBD1. The CDR3 length is 17 residues. Trimming took 3 bases from V and 7 from J; bases not matched to a gene: 10. Looked up from germline, CDR1 is MNHEY and CDR2 is SMNVEV (reference sequence). In DNA form, the CDR3 reads TGTGCCAGCAGTTTCGGACAGGGGATCTCATGGAATTCACCCCTCCACTTT. Translation: CASSFGQGISWNSPLHF.

There are many counts of this clonotype. The gene calls are TRBV2 and TRBJ1-1, with D perhaps matching TRBD1 (5 bases). Germline CDR1 and CDR2: SNHLY and FYNNEI. Trimming removed 6 bases at V and 6 bases at J, with 20 bases between. The CDR3 loop spans 15 amino acids. Here the CDR3 reads CASSGTVDRRAEAFF. CDR3 DNA: TGTGCCAGCAGCGGGACTGTGGATCGAAGGGCTGAAGCTTTCTTT.

This clonotype came up a few times. The V and J genes are TRBV12-5 and TRBJ2-7; D gene unclear. The CDR3 totals 16 residues. The germline gives CDR1 LGHNT, CDR2 FRNRAP. Trimming took off 3 bases at V and 0 bases at J, with 15 bases between the two ends. The CDR3 sequence: CASGFRTATSSYEQYF. In DNA form, the CDR3 reads TGTGCTAGTGGTTTTAGGACCGCTACCTCCTCCTACGAGCAGTACTTC.

The chain links TRBV5-6 to TRBJ2-5; 8 bases match TRBD1. Germline loops: CDR1 SGHDT, CDR2 YYEEEE. The CDR3 totals 15 residues. V shed 3 bases, J shed 0 bases, and the junction held 4 bases outside the gene matches. CDR3 sequence: CASSSGGGYQETQYF. In nucleotides, the CDR3 is TGTGCCAGCAGCTCAGGGGGCGGGTACCAAGAGACCCAGTACTTC.

This clonotype was counted at least ten times. V gene TRBV11-2 combines with J gene TRBJ2-3; D perhaps matches TRBD2 (6 bases). The germline gives CDR1 SGHAT, CDR2 FQNNGV. The CDR3 contains 16 residues. Trimming shortened V by 4 bases and J by 1 base, and 15 bases separated the two germline ends. The CDR3 reads CASSSPIGGGTDTQYF. As DNA, the CDR3 is TGTGCCAGCAGCTCCCCCATAGGCGGGGGCACAGATACGCAGTATTTT. Based on the CDR3 plus reference TRBV11-2 and TRBJ2-3, the full variable domain is EAGVAQSPRYKIIEKRQSVAFWCNPISGHATLYWYQQILGQGPKLLIQFQNNGVVDDSQLPKDRFSAERLKGVDSTLKIQPAKLEDSAVYLCASSSPIGGGTDTQYFGPGTRLTVL.

This clonotype was counted at least ten times. The rearrangement uses TRBV11-2 and TRBJ1-4; no reliable D call. Between the trimmed V and J ends, which lost 5 bases and 4 bases, there was a span of 17 bases. The CDR3 has 16 amino acids. Germline V gene data show CDR1 as SGHAT and CDR2 as FQNNGV. The CDR3: CASSPERPAFNEKLFF. In DNA form, the CDR3 reads TGTGCCAGCAGCCCTGAGAGGCCAGCCTTTAATGAAAAACTGTTTTTT.

This clonotype was counted many times. The chain is built from TRBV18 and TRBJ2-7, with D perhaps matching TRBD2 (6 bases). CDR1 is KGHSH and CDR2 is LQKENI in the germline V gene. V was shortened by 5 bases and J by 0 bases, with 11 bases between the two germline ends. The CDR3 is 14 residues long. This chain's CDR3 is CASSEAGSSYEQYF. In DNA, the CDR3 is TGTGCCAGCTCAGAAGCGGGTAGCTCCTACGAGCAGTACTTC.

This clonotype was seen repeatedly, ten times or more. V usage is TRBV13 and J usage is TRBJ2-5; 7 positions match TRBD1. CDR1 is PRHDT and CDR2 is FYEKMQ in the germline V gene (reference sequence). This CDR3 region has 15 residues. After removal of 5 bases from V and 3 bases from J, the junction contained 9 bases not matched to a gene. In nucleotides, the CDR3 is TGTGCCAGCAGCCCTCCCGGGACAGTAAAAGAGACCCAGTACTTC. This translates into CASSPPGTVKETQYF.

This clonotype has a count of ten or more. J is TRBJ2-1 and V is TRBV6-2 or TRBV6-3; possibly TRBD1 for D (5 bases). Germline V gives CDR1 MNHEY, CDR2 SVGEGT. V lost 6 bases, J lost 7 bases, and 16 bases lay in between. The CDR3 contains 14 residues. The CDR3 sequence is CASSLTPTVNEQFF. In DNA form, the CDR3 reads TGTGCCAGCAGCCTCACTCCGACAGTGAATGAGCAGTTCTTC.

This clonotype showed up many times. The J gene is TRBJ1-5, the V gene TRBV24-1, with a weak D call TRBD1 (6 bases). CDR3 length: 14 residues. V was clipped by 3 bases and J by 3 bases, with 8 bases between them. CDR1 and CDR2 (germline): KGHDR, SFDVKD. CDR3 nucleotides: TGTGCCACCAGTGATCGACAGGCCAATCAGCCCCAGCATTTT. Translating gives CATSDRQANQPQHF.

This clonotype was counted many times. The V and J genes are TRBV2 and TRBJ2-1, with D perhaps given as TRBD1 or TRBD2 (6 bases each). CDR1 is SNHLY and CDR2 is FYNNEI in the germline V gene. The V and J ends lost 3 bases and 5 bases respectively, with 23 bases between them. This CDR3 spans 18 amino acids. CDR3 nucleotides: TGTGCCAGCAGTGACCCCTCGGGGGCGCAGGCCCCCAACAATGAGCAGTTCTTC. As protein: CASSDPSGAQAPNNEQFF.

In this sample, this clonotype turned up many times. V is TRBV30 and J is TRBJ1-1; 7 nucleotides agree with TRBD1. With 3 bases clipped from V and 4 bases from J, the junction kept 5 bases outside the gene matches. This CDR3 is 13 amino acids long. The V gene's germline CDR1 is GTSNPN and CDR2 SVGIG (reference sequence). This CDR3 is CAWSYDRATEAFF. In DNA form, the CDR3 reads TGTGCCTGGAGCTACGACAGGGCCACTGAAGCTTTCTTT.

The chain links TRBV6-2 or TRBV6-3 to TRBJ2-4; TRBD2 aligns across 9 bases. This CDR3 spans 21 amino acids. J was trimmed by 0 bases and V by 5 bases; bases with no gene match: 20. Germline V lookup: CDR1 MNHEY, CDR2 SVGEGT. The DNA of the CDR3 is TGTGCCAGCAGTGAAGATTGGTTGTTGGTAGCGGGAGAGCTAGCCAAAAACATTCAGTACTTC. This gives the protein CASSEDWLLVAGELAKNIQYF.

For this clonotype: Sequence at one end of the junction differs from germline and may be a read error. CDR3 region: CASSLGRYGLAGGPGELFF. In DNA form, the CDR3 reads TGTGCCAGCAGCCTAGGGCGATATGGACTAGCGGGAGGGCCCGGGGAGCTGTTTTTT. This chain connects TRBV13 to TRBJ2-2; the match to TRBD2 covers 15 bases. This CDR3 is 19 amino acids long. Germline CDR1 is PRHDT and CDR2 is FYEKMQ (reference sequence).

The chain combines TRBV5-4 with TRBJ1-2, with D maybe TRBD1 (6 bases). Germline loops: CDR1 SGHNT, CDR2 YYREEE (reference sequence). The CDR3 sequence is 12 residues long. V gave up 4 bases and J gave up 6 bases, with 10 bases separating them. CDR3 in amino acids: CASSGSGDGYTF. CDR3 nucleotide sequence: TGTGCCAGCAGCGGCTCAGGGGATGGCTACACCTTC.